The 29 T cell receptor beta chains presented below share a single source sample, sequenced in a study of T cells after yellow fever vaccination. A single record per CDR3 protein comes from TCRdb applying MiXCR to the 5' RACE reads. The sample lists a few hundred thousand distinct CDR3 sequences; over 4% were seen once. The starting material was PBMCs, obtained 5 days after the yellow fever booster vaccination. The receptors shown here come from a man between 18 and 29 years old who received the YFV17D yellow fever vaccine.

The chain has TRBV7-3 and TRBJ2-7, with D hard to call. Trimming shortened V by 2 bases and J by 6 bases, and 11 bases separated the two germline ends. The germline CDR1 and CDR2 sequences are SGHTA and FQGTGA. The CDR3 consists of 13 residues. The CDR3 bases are TGTGCCAGCAGCTTATCCCTCCTCTCCGAGCAGTACGTC. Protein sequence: CASSLSLLSEQYV.

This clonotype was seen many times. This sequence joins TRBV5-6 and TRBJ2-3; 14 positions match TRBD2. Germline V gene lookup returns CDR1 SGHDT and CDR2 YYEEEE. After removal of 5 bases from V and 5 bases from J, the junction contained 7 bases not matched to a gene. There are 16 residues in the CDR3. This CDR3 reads CASSPPGLAGVDTQYF. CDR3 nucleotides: TGTGCCAGCAGTCCTCCGGGACTAGCGGGGGTAGATACGCAGTATTTT.

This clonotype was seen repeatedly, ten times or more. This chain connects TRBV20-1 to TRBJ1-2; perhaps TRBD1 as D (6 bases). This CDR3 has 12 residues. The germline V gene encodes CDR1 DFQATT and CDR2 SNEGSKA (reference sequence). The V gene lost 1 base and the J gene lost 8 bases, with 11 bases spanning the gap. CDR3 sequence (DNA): TGCAGTGCTAGAGGGACAGTCCTGGGCTACACCTTC. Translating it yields CSARGTVLGYTF.

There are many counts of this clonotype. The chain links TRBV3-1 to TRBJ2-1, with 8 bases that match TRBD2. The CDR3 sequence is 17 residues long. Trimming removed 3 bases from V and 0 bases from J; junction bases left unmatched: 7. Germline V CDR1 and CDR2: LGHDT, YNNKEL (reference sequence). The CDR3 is CASSQAGSGGSYNEQFF. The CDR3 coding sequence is TGTGCCAGCAGCCAGGCCGGCAGCGGGGGCTCCTACAATGAGCAGTTCTTC.

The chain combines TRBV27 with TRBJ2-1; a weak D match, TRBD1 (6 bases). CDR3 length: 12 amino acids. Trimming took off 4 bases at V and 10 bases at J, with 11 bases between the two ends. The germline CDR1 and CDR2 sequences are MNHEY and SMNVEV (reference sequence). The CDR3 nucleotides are TGTGCCAGCAGTTATTCGGGGACAGAGCAGTTCTTC. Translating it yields CASSYSGTEQFF.

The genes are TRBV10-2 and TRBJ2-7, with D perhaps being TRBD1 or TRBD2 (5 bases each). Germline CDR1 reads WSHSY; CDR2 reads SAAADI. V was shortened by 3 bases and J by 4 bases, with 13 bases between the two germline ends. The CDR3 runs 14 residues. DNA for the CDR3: TGCGCCAGCAGTGATTTGGGACGGGAATACGAGCAGTACTTC. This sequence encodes CASSDLGREYEQYF.

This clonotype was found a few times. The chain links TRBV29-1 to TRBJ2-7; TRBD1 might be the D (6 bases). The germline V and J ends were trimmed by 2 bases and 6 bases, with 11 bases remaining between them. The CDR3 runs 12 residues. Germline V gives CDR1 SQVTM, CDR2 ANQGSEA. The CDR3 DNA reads TGCAGCGTTGAAAAACAGGGTGGCGAGCAGTACTTC. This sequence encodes CSVEKQGGEQYF.

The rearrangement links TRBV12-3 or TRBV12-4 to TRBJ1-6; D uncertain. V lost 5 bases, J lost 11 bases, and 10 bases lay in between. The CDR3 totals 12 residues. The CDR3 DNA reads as TGTGCCAGCAGTGTTAGAGGTGCACCCCTCCACTTT. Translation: CASSVRGAPLHF.

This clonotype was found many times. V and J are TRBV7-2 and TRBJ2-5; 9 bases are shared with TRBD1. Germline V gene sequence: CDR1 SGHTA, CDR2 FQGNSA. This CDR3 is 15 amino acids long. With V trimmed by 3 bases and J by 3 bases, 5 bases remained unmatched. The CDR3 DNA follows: TGTGCCAGCAGCTTGGCTTGGACAGGGGAAGAGACCCAGTACTTC. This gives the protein CASSLAWTGEETQYF.

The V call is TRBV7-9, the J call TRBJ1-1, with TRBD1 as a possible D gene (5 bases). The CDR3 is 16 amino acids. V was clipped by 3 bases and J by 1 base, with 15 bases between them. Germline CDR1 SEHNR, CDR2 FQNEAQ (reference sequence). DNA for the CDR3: TGTGCCAGCAGCTTGGTCCGGGACCGCACGAACACTGAAGCTTTCTTT. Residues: CASSLVRDRTNTEAFF.

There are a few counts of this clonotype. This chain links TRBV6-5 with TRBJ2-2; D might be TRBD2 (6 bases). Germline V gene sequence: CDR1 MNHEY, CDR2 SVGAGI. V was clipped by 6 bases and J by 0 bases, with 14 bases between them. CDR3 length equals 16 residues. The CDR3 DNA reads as TGTGCCAGCAGCATAGTCGGACTATCGAACACCGGGGAGCTGTTTTTT. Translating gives CASSIVGLSNTGELFF.

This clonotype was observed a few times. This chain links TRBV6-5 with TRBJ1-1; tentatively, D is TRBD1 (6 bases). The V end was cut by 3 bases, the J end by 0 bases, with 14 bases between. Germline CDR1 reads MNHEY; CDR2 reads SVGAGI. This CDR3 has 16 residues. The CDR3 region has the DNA TGTGCCAGCAGTTATCGGGTGAGGGGGATGAACACTGAAGCTTTCTTT. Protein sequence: CASSYRVRGMNTEAFF.

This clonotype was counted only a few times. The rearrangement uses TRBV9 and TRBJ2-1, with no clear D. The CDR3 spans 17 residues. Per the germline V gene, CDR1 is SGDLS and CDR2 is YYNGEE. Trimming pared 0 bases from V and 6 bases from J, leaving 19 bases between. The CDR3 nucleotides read TGTGCCAGCAGCGTAGCTCCGACCCTCCCGGTGGTCAATGAGCAGTTCTTC. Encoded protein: CASSVAPTLPVVNEQFF. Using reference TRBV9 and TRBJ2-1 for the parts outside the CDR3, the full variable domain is DSGVTQTPKHLITATGQRVTLRCSPRSGDLSVYWYQQSLDQGLQFLIQYYNGEERAKGNILERFSAQQFPDLHSELNLSSLELGDSALYFCASSVAPTLPVVNEQFFGPGTRLTVL.

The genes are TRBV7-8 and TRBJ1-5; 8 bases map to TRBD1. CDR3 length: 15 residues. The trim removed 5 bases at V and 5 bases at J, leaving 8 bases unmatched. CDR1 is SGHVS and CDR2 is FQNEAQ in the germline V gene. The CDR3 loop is CASSARTGLDQPQHF. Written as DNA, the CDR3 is TGTGCCAGCAGCGCCAGGACAGGGCTGGATCAGCCCCAGCATTTT.

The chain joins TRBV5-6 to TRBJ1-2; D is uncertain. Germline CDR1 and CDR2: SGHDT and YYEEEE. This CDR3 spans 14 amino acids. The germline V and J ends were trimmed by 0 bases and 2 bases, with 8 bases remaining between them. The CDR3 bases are TGTGCCAGCAGCTTGGGCGGGCAAAACTATGGCTACACCTTC. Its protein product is CASSLGGQNYGYTF.

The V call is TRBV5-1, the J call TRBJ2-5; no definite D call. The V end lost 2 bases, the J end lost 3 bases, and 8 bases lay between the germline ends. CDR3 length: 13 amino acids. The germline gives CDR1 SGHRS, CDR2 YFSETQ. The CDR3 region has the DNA TGCGCCAGCAGCTTTGGGATCGAAGAGACCCAGTACTTC. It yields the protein CASSFGIEETQYF.

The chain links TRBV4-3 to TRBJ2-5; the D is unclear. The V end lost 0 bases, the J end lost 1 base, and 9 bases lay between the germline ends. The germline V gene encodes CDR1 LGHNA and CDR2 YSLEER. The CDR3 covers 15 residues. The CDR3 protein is CASSQDSYGQETQYF. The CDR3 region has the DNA TGCGCCAGCAGCCAAGATTCCTACGGCCAAGAGACCCAGTACTTC.

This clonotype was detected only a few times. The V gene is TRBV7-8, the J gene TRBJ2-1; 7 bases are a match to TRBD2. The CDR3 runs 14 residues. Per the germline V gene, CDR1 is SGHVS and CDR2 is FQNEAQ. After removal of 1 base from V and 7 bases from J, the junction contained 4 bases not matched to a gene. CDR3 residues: CASSLGTSVNEQFF. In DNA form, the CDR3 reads TGTGCCAGCAGCTTAGGGACTAGTGTAAATGAGCAGTTCTTC.

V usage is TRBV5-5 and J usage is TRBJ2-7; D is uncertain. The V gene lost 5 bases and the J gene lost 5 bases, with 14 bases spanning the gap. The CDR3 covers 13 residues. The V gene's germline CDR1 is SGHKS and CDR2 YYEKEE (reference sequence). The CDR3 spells CASRLSGADEQYV. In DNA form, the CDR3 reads TGTGCCAGCAGGTTATCAGGAGCCGACGAGCAGTACGTC.

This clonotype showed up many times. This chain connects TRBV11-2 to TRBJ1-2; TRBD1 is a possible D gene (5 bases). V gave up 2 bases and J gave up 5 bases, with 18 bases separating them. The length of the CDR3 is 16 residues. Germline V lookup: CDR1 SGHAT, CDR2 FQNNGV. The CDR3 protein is CASSLYRGLEVYGYTF. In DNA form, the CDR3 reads TGTGCCAGCAGCTTATATCGGGGGTTGGAGGTTTATGGCTACACCTTC. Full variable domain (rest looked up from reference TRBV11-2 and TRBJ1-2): EAGVAQSPRYKIIEKRQSVAFWCNPISGHATLYWYQQILGQGPKLLIQFQNNGVVDDSQLPKDRFSAERLKGVDSTLKIQPAKLEDSAVYLCASSLYRGLEVYGYTFGSGTRLTVV.

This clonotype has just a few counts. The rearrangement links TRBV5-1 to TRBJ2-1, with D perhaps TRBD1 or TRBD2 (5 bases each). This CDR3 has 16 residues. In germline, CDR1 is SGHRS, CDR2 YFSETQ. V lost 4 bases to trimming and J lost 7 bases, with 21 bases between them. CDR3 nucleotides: TGCGCCAGCAGCCGGCCCCGAGACAGCGGTAGAAATGAGCAGTTCTTC. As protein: CASSRPRDSGRNEQFF.

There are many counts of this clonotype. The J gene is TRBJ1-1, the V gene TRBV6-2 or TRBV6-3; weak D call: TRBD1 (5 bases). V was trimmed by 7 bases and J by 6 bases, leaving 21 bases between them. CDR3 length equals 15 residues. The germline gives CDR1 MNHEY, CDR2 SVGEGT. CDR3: CASTHTLRVGAEAFF. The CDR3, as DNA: TGTGCCAGCACCCATACCTTAAGGGTGGGGGCTGAAGCTTTCTTT.

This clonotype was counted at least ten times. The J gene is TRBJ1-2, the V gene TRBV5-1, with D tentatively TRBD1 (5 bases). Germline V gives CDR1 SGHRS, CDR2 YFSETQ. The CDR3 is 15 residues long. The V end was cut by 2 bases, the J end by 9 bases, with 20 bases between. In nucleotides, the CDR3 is TGCGCCAGCAGCTTCCTTGGGGAGGGGACGCCTAGCTACACCTTC. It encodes CASSFLGEGTPSYTF.

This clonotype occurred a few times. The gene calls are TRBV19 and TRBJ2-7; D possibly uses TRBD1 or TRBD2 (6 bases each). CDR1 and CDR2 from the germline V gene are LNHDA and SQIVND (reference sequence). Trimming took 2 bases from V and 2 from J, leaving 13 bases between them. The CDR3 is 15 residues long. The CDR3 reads CASSIYGGATYEQYF. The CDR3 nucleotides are TGTGCCAGTAGTATATACGGGGGCGCAACCTACGAGCAGTACTTC.

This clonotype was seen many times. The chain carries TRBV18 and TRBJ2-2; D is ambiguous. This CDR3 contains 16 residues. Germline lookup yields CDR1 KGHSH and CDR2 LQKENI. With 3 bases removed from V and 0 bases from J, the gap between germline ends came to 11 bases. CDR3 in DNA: TGTGCCAGCTCACCCTATCAATCCGCGAACACCGGGGAGCTGTTTTTT. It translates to CASSPYQSANTGELFF.

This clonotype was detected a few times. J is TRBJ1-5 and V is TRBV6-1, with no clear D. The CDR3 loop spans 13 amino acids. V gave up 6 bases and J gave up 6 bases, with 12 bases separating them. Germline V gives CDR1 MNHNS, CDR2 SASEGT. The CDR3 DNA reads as TGTGCCAGCAGCGCAAGGTTTAGTCAGCCCCAGCATTTT. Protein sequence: CASSARFSQPQHF.

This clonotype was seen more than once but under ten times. This CDR3 reads CASSPPPPGANVLTF. CDR3 in DNA: TGTGCCAGCAGTCCGCCCCCGCCTGGGGCCAACGTCCTGACTTTC. V gene TRBV6-5 combines with J gene TRBJ2-6; no firm D call. This CDR3 is built from 15 residues. CDR1 is MNHEY, CDR2 SVGAGI, per germline. V was pared by 5 bases and J by 2 bases, with 10 bases between.

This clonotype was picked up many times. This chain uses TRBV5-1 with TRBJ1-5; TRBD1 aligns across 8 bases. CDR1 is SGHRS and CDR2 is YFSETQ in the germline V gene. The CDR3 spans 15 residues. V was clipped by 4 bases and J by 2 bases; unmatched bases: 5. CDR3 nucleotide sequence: TGCGCCAGCAGCCCTGGACAGGGCGGCAATCAGCCCCAGCATTTT. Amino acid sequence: CASSPGQGGNQPQHF.

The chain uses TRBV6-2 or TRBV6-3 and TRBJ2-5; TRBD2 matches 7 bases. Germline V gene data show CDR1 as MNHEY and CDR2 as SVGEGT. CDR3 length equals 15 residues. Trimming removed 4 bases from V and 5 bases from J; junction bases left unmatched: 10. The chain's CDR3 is CASSSIGRDRETQYF. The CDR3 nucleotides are TGTGCCAGCAGTTCCATAGGGAGGGACCGGGAGACCCAGTACTTC.